This T cell receptor (beta chain) was profiled in a study of shared clonotypes between healthy human individuals. Sequencing was performed with immunoSEQ multiplex PCR; in TCRdb, only in-frame clones are kept and a portion is missing. The sample has 600,000 to 750,000 clones, roughly 72% seen once. CDR3 size: 13 residues. With 3 bases removed from V and 6 bases from J, the gap between germline ends came to 8 bases. CDR1 SEHNR and CDR2 FQNEAQ come from the germline V gene (reference sequence). Input material: memory CD4+ T cells sorted from blood. Subset reported: CD45RA-negative fraction. The clonotype was recovered from a woman aged 25 to 45 in good health. This chain connects TRBV7-9 to TRBJ2-2; D perhaps matches TRBD2 (6 bases). The CDR3 spells CASSLGEAGELFF. As DNA, the CDR3 is TGTGCCAGCAGCTTGGGGGAGGCCGGGGAGCTGTTTTTT.